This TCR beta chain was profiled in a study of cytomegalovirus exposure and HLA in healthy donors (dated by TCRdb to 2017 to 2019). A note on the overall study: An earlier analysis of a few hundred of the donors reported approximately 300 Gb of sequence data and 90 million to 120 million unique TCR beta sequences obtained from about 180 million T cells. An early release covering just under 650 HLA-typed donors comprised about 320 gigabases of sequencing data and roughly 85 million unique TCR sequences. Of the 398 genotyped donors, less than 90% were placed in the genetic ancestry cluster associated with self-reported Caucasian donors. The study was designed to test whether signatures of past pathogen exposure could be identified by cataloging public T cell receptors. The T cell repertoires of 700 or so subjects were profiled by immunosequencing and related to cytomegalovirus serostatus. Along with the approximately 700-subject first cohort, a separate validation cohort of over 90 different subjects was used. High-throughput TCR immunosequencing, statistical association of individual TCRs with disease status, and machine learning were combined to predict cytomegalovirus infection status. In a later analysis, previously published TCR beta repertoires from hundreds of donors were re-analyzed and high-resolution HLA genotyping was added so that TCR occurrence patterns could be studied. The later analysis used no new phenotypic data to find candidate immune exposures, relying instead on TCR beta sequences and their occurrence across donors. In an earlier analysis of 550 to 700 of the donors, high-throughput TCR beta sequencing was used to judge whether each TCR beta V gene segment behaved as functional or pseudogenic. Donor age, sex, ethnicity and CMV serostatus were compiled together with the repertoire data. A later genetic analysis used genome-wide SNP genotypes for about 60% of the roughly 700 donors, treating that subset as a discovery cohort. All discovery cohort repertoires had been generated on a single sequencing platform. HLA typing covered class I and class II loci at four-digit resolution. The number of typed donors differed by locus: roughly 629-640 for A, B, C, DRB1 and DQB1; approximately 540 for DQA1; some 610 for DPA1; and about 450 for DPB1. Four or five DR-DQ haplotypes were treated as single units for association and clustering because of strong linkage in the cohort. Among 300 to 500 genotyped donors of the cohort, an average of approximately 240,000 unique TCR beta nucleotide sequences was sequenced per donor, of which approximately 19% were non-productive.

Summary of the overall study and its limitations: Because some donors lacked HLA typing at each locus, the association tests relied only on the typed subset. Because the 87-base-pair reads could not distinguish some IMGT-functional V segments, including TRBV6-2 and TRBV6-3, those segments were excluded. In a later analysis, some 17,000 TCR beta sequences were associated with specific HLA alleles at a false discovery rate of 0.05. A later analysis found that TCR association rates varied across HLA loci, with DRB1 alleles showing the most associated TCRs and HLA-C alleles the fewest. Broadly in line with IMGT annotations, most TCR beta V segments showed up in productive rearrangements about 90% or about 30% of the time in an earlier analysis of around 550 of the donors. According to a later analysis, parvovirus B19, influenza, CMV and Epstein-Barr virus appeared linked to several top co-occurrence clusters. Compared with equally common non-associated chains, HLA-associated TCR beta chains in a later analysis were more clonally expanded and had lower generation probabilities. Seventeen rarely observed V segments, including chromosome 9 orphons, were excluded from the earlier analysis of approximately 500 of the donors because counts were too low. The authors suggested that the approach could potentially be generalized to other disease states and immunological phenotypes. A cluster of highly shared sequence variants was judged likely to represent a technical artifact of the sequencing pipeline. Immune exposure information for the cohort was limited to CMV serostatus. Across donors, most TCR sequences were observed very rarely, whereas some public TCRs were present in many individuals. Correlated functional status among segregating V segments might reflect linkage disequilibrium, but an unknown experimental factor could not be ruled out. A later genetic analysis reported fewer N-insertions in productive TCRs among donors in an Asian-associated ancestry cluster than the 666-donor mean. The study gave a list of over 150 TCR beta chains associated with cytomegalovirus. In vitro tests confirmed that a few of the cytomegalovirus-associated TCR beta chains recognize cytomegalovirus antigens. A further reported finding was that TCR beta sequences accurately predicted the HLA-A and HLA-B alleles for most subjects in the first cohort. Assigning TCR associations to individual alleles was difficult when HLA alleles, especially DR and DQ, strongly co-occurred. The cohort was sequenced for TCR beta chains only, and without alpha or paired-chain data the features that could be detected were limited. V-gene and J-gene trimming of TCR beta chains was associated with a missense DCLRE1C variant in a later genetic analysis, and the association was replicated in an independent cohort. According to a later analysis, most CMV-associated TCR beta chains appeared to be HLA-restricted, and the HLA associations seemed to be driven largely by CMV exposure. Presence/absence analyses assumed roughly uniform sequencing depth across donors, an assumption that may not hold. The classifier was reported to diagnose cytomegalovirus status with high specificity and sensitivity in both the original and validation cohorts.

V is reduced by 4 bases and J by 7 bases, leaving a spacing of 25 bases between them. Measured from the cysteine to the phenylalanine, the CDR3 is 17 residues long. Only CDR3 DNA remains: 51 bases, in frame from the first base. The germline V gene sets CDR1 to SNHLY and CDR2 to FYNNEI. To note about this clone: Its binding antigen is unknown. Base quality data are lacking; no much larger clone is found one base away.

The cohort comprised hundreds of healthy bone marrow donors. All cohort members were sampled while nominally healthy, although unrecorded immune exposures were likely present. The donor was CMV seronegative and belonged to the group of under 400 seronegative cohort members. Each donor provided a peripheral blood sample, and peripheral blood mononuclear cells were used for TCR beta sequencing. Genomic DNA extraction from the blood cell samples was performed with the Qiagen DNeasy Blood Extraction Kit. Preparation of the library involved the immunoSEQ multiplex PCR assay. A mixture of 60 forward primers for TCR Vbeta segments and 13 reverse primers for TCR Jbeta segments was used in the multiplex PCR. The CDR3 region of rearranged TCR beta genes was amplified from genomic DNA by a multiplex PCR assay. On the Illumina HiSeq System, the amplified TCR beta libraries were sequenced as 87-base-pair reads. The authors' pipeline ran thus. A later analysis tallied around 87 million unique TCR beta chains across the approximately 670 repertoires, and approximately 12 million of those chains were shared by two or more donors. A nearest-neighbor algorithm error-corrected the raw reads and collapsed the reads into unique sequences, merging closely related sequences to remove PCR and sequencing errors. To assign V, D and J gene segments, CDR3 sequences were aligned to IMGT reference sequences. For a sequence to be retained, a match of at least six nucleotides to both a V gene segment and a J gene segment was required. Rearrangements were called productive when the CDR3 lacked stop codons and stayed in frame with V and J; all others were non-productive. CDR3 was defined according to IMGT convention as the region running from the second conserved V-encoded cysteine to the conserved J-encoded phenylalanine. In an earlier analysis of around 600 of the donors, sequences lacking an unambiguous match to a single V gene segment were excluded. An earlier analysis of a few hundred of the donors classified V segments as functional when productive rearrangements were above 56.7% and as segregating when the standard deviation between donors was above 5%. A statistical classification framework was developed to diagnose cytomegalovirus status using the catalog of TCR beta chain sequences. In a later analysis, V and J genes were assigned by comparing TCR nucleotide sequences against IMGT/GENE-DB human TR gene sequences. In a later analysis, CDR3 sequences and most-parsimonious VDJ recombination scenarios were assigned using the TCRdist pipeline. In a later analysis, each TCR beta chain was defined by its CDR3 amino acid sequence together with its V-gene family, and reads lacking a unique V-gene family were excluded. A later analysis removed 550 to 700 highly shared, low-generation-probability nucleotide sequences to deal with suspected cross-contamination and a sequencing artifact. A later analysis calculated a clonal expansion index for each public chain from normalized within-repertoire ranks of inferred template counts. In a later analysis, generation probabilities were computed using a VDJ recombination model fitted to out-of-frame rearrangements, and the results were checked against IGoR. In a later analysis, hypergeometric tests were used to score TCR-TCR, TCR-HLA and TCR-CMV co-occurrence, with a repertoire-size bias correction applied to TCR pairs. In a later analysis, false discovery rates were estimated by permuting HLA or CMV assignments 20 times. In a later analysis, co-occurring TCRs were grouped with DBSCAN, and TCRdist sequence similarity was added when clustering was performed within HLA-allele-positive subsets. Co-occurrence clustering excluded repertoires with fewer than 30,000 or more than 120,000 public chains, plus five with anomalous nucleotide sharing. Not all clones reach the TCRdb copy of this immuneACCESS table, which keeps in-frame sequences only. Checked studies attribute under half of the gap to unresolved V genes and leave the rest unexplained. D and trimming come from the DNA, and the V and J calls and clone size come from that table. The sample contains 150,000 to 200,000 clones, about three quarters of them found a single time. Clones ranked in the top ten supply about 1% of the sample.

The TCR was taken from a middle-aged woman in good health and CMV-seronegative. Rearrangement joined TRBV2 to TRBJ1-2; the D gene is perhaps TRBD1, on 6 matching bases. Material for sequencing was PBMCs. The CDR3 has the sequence CASSVLAGVPLTIGYTF. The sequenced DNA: TGTGCCAGCAGTGTCCTGGCAGGGGTCCCCCTAACTATTGGCTACACCTTC.